The present T cell receptor beta chain was sequenced within a study of immune characterization of retroperitoneal liposarcoma. This clonotype was seen ten or more times. TCRdb itself ran the PCR reads through MiXCR, one entry per CDR3 protein. The sample has around 10,000 distinct CDR3 sequences, approximately 24% seen once. The source material was blood. This receptor was taken from a female donor with retroperitoneal liposarcoma.

CDR3 loop: CATRRLAEADNEQFF. CDR3 bases: TGTGCCACCCGTAGACTAGCGGAGGCCGACAATGAGCAGTTCTTC. The chain carries TRBV6-1 and TRBJ2-1, with TRBD2 matching 9 bases. This CDR3 spans 15 amino acids. The trim removed 10 bases at V and 5 bases at J, leaving 12 bases unmatched. Germline CDR1 MNHNS, CDR2 SASEGT.